What follows describes a single T cell receptor (beta chain). Its antigen is unidentified. The data belong to a study of radiotherapy plus CTLA-4 blockade in lung cancer. Points from the study as a whole: Early blood T cell clone dynamics, with interferon-beta, were reported to best predict response. TCR clones originating in tumors grew in number in blood after radiotherapy plus ipilimumab.

The study treated chemo-refractory metastatic non-small-cell lung cancer patients with focal radiation plus ipilimumab CTLA-4 blockade. Method: immunoSEQ multiplex PCR; TCRdb's copy keeps in-frame clones and lacks some. The profile shows some 110,000 clones, about 77% of them singletons. Germline V CDR1 and CDR2: KGHSH, LQKENI. V was cut by 8 bases and J by 6 bases, with 13 bases left in between. This CDR3 is built from 13 residues. This clonotype was sampled from a human donor with non-small cell lung cancer who had a partial response to radiotherapy plus ipilimumab. The source material was peripheral blood, sampled from a patient treated with radiotherapy plus ipilimumab. This chain uses TRBV18 with TRBJ1-4; D gene ambiguous. The CDR3, as DNA: TGTGCCAGCAAAGAGGGAGGCGATGAAAAACTGTTTTTT. It encodes CASKEGGDEKLFF.